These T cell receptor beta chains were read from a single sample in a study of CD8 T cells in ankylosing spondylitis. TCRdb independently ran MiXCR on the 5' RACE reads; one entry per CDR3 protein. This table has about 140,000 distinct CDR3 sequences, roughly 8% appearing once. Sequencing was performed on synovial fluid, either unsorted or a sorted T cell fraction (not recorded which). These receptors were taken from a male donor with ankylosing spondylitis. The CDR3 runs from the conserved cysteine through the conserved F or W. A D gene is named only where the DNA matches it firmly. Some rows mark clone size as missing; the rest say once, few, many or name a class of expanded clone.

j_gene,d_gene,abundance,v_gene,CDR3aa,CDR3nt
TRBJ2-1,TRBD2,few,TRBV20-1,CSARGAGGKNEQFF,TGCAGTGCTAGAGGGGCGGGAGGAAAAAATGAGCAGTTCTTC
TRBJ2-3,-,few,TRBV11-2,CASSRGSTDTQYF,TGTGCCAGCAGCCGAGGGTCGACAGATACGCAGTATTTT
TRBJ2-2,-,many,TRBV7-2,CASSLIRTGELFF,TGTGCCAGCAGCTTAATTAGAACCGGGGAGCTGTTTTTT
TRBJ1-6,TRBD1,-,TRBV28,CASTLGQGNSPLHF,TGTGCCAGCACTCTGGGACAGGGTAATTCACCCCTCCACTTT
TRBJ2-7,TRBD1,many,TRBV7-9,CASSFPGDRGYEQYF,TGTGCCAGCAGCTTCCCCGGGGACAGGGGATACGAGCAGTACTTC
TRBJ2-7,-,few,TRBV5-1,CASSLERGYEQYF,TGCGCCAGCAGCTTGGAAAGGGGGTACGAGCAGTACTTC
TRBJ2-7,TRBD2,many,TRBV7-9,CASSRDGTSGLYEQYF,TGTGCCAGCAGCCGGGACGGGACTAGCGGACTCTACGAGCAGTACTTC
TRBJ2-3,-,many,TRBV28,CASSSPRGPADTQYF,TGTGCCAGCAGCTCCCCCCGGGGCCCAGCGGATACGCAGTATTTT
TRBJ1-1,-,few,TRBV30,CAWSSKGGGYTEAFF,TGTGCCTGGAGCTCCAAAGGGGGTGGGTACACTGAAGCTTTCTTT
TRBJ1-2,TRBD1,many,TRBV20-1,CSARPRQGLSGYTF,TGCAGTGCTAGACCGCGACAGGGTCTCAGTGGCTACACCTTC
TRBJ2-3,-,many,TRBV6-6,CASSPRDTQYF,TGTGCCAGCAGCCCAAGGGATACGCAGTATTTT
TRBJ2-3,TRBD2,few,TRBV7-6,CASSPGTTRTDTQYF,TGTGCCAGCAGCCCGGGGACTACCCGCACAGATACGCAGTATTTT
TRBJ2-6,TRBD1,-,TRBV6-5,CASSYQRQGAAGANVLTF,TGTGCCAGCAGTTACCAAAGACAGGGGGCAGCTGGGGCCAACGTCCTGACTTTC
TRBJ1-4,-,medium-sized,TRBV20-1,CSVQGGETNEKLFF,TGCAGTGTCCAGGGAGGGGAAACTAATGAAAAACTGTTTTTT
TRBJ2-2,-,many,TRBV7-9,CASSLVVDRNTGELFF,TGTGCCAGCAGCTTAGTGGTTGACCGGAACACCGGGGAGCTGTTTTTT
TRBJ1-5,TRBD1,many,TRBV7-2,CASSIHRGGQPQHF,TGTGCCAGCAGCATACACAGGGGAGGTCAGCCCCAGCATTTT
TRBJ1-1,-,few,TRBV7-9,CASSLWASNTEAFF,TGTGCCAGCAGCTTATGGGCATCTAACACTGAAGCTTTCTTT
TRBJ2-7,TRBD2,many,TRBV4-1,CASSPKAGSSYEQYF,TGCGCCAGCAGCCCCAAAGCGGGGAGCTCCTACGAGCAGTACTTC
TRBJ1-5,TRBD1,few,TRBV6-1,CASKPGQGMDSNQPQHF,TGTGCCAGCAAACCGGGACAGGGGATGGATAGCAATCAGCCCCAGCATTTT
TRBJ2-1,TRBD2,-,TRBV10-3,CAARLAGSRDEQFF,TGTGCCGCGCGACTAGCGGGCTCTAGGGATGAGCAGTTCTTC
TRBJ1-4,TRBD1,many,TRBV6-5,CASSRDSRRLFF,TGTGCCAGCAGTCGGGACAGCCGGCGGCTGTTTTTT
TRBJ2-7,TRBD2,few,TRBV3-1,CASSQISGSLSYEQYF,TGTGCCAGCAGCCAAATTAGCGGGAGTTTGTCCTACGAGCAGTACTTC
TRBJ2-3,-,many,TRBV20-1,CSASDSTNTDTQYF,TGCAGTGCTAGCGACTCGACGAACACAGATACGCAGTATTTT
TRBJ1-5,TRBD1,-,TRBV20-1,CSAIQGNSNQPQHF,TGCAGTGCCATACAGGGGAATAGCAATCAGCCCCAGCATTTT
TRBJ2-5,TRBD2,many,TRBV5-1,CASSLGTSGETQYF,TGCGCCAGCAGCTTGGGGACTAGCGGGGAGACCCAGTACTTC
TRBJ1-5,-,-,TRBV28,CASSYTQGRQPQHF,TGTGCCAGCAGTTACACCCAGGGGAGGCAGCCCCAGCATTTT
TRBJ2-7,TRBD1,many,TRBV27,CASSLYPRGPPYEQYF,TGTGCCAGCAGTTTATACCCCAGGGGGCCACCCTACGAGCAGTACTTC
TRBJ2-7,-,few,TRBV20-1,CSAPQRAYEQYF,TGCAGTGCTCCCCAGAGGGCCTACGAGCAGTACTTC
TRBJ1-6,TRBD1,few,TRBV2,CASSRDRSFNSPLHF,TGTGCCAGCAGCCGGGACAGGAGCTTTAATTCACCCCTCCACTTT
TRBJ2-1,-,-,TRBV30,CAWAQGNEQFF,TGTGCCTGGGCCCAGGGGAATGAGCAGTTCTTC
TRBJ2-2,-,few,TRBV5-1,CASSLRAEQLTGELFF,TGCGCCAGCAGCTTGCGGGCTGAACAGTTAACCGGGGAGCTGTTTTTT
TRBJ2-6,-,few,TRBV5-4,CASSLAGPRSGANVLTF,TGTGCCAGCAGCTTGGCAGGACCGAGATCTGGGGCCAACGTCCTGACTTTC
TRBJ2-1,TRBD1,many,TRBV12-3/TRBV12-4,CASSEGQGATRIF,TGTGCCAGCAGCGAGGGACAGGGGGCGACTCGGATCTTC
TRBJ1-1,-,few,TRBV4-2,CASRPRGGVNTEAFF,TGTGCCAGCAGGCCCAGGGGAGGCGTGAACACTGAAGCTTTCTTT
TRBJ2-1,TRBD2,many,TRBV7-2,CASSLSSGIGNEQFF,TGTGCCAGCAGCTTATCTAGCGGGATTGGGAATGAGCAGTTCTTC
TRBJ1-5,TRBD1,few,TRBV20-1,CSAYGQVSNQPQHF,TGCAGTGCTTATGGACAGGTTAGCAATCAGCCCCAGCATTTT
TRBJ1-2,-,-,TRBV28,CASRTQTGSTIGYTF,TGTGCCAGCAGAACCCAAACAGGCTCAACAATCGGCTACACCTTC
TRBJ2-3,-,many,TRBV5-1,CASSSEAGAGTDTQYF,TGCGCCAGCAGCTCTGAGGCCGGTGCGGGCACAGATACGCAGTATTTT
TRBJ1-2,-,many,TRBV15,CATSRDAGVGYGYTF,TGTGCCACCAGCAGAGATGCTGGGGTAGGGTATGGCTACACCTTC
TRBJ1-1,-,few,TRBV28,CASSSRPEAFF,TGTGCCAGCAGTTCCCGCCCTGAAGCTTTCTTT
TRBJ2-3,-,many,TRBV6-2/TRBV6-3,CASSYEGGPDTQYF,TGTGCCAGCAGTTACGAGGGGGGGCCAGATACGCAGTATTTT